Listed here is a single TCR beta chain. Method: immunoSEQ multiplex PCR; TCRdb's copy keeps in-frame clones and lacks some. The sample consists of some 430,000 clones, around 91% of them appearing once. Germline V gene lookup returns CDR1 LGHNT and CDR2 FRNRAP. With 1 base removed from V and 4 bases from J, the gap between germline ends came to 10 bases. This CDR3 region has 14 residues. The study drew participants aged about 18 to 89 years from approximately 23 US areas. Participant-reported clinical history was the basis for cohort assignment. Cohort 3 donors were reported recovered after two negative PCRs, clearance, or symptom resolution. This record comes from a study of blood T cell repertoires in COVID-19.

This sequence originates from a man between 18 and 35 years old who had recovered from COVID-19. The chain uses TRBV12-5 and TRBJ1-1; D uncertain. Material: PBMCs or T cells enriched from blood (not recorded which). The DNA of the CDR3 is TGTGCTAGTGGTTTGGAGGGAGGAGGCACTGAAGCTTTCTTT. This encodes CASGLEGGGTEAFF.